This T cell receptor (beta chain) was profiled in a study of shared clonotypes between healthy human individuals. Study overall: Three plates each covered CD4 naive and memory; CD8 naive two, CD8 memory one. The study, taken as a whole, reports: The study found lower generation probabilities in non-shared clonotypes than in those shared by all four donors.

This CDR3 is 17 amino acids long. Germline CDR1 is SEHNR and CDR2 is FQNEAQ (reference sequence). V was shortened by 7 bases and J by 2 bases, with 20 bases between the two germline ends. CD8 memory comprised CD45RO+ plus CCR7-negative CD45RA+ TemRA cells. Deep-level settings were used for running the assay. Measured with immunoSEQ multiplex PCR; TCRdb has only the in-frame clones, and not every one. Of about 92,000 clones in the sample, 68% were seen once. Turning to this clone: Antigen specificity is unknown.

The receptor was isolated from a man aged 25-45 years in good health. This rearrangement joins TRBV7-9 to TRBJ2-2; D possibly matches TRBD1 or TRBD2 (6 bases each). Material: memory CD8+ T cells sorted from blood. Subset reported: CD45RO+ cells pooled with CCR7-negative TemRA cells. The CDR3 DNA reads TGTGCCAGCAACAAGGGGGGTCTATCCTTTAACACCGGGGAGCTGTTTTTT. This codes for CASNKGGLSFNTGELFF. The whole variable domain, remainder taken from reference TRBV7-9 and TRBJ2-2, is DTGVSQNPRHKITKRGQNVTFRCDPISEHNRLYWYRQTLGQGPEFLTYFQNEAQLEKSRLLSDRFSAERPKGSFSTLEIQRTEQGDSAMYLCASNKGGLSFNTGELFFGEGSRLTVL.